The rows below give T cell receptor beta chains drawn from one sample of a study of T cell responses to AZD1222 COVID-19 vaccine. Using immunoSEQ multiplex PCR, the repertoire was profiled, and TCRdb retains in-frame clones only, with some absent. The table lists roughly 120,000 clones, under 95% of them singletons. The sample was peripheral blood, taken 28 days after the second AZD1222 dose. Receptors were obtained from an adult who received the AZD1222 COVID-19 vaccine. The CDR3 runs from the conserved cysteine through the conserved F or W. Fields, in order: CDR3 length, clone size, D gene, J gene, V gene, CDR3 protein, CDR3 DNA. D genes are given only for firm matches. Where a row states a size, it is once, few, many or the class of an expanded clone; other rows omit it.

13 | NA | NA | TRBJ1-4 | TRBV29-1 | CSVRASTNEKLFF | TGCAGCGTTAGGGCCTCAACTAATGAAAAACTGTTTTTT
15 | NA | TRBD2 | TRBJ2-1 | TRBV6-6 | CASSSSGRNRNEQFF | TGTGCCAGCAGTTCGAGCGGGAGAAACCGCAATGAGCAGTTCTTC
17 | NA | TRBD2 | TRBJ2-3 | TRBV3-1/TRBV3-2 | CASSQDGTAGATDTQYF | TGTGCCAGCAGCCAAGATGGGACCGCGGGAGCCACAGATACGCAGTATTTT
15 | NA | NA | TRBJ1-4 | TRBV6-5 | CASIRGATGYEKLFF | TGTGCCAGCATCCGCGGCGCGACAGGATATGAAAAACTGTTTTTT
15 | NA | TRBD1 | TRBJ1-2 | TRBV9 | CASSSYLQGADGYTF | TGTGCCAGCAGCTCTTATCTACAGGGGGCTGATGGCTACACCTTC
14 | NA | NA | TRBJ2-7 | TRBV6-6 | CASSTTFGENEQYF | TGTGCCAGCAGCACGACCTTTGGGGAGAACGAGCAGTACTTC
18 | NA | NA | TRBJ1-2 | TRBV4-2 | CASSQDLEGQSTHYGYTF | TGTGCCAGCAGCCAAGATCTTGAGGGCCAGAGTACTCACTATGGCTACACCTTC
17 | NA | TRBD2 | TRBJ2-3 | TRBV10-3 | CAISGSPTSAGTDTQYF | TGTGCCATCAGTGGATCCCCTACTAGCGCGGGCACAGATACGCAGTATTTT
15 | NA | TRBD2 | TRBJ2-7 | TRBV9 | CASSPRGTSLYEQYF | TGTGCCAGCAGCCCCCGGGGGACTAGCCTCTACGAGCAGTACTTC
16 | NA | NA | TRBJ2-7 | TRBV7-9 | CASSLARGGKSYEQYF | TGTGCCAGCAGCTTAGCGCGGGGCGGGAAGTCCTACGAGCAGTACTTC
16 | NA | TRBD2 | TRBJ2-5 | TRBV9 | CASSVEGLAVQETQYF | TGTGCCAGCAGCGTAGAAGGACTAGCGGTGCAAGAGACCCAGTACTTC
17 | NA | NA | TRBJ1-2 | TRBV4-1 | CASSQESQPWLNYGYTF | TGCGCCAGCAGCCAAGAATCCCAACCCTGGTTAAACTATGGCTACACCTTC
13 | NA | NA | TRBJ2-7 | TRBV12-3/TRBV12-4 | CASSLGVVDEQYF | TGTGCCAGCAGTCTAGGGGTGGTTGACGAGCAGTACTTC
15 | once | TRBD1 | TRBJ1-4 | TRBV7-8 | CASSQTGGWEEKLFF | TGTGCCAGCAGCCAGACAGGGGGGTGGGAGGAAAAACTGTTTTTT
15 | NA | TRBD1 | TRBJ2-7 | TRBV7-9 | CASSGGTGGVYEQYF | TGTGCCAGCAGCGGGGGGACAGGGGGCGTCTACGAGCAGTACTTC
14 | NA | NA | TRBJ2-1 | TRBV5-6 | CASSLRPRDIEQFF | TGTGCCAGCAGCTTGAGGCCCCGGGATATTGAGCAGTTCTTC
15 | NA | NA | TRBJ2-1 | TRBV7-2 | CASSSAWGLYNEQFF | TGTGCCAGCAGCTCTGCATGGGGCCTCTACAATGAGCAGTTCTTC
15 | NA | NA | TRBJ1-1 | TRBV4-1 | CASSLGEGRRTEAFF | TGCGCCAGCAGCCTAGGGGAGGGGCGACGCACTGAAGCTTTCTTT
13 | NA | TRBD1 | TRBJ1-1 | TRBV19 | CASSVDRGTEAFF | TGTGCCAGTAGTGTCGACAGGGGAACTGAAGCTTTCTTT
14 | NA | NA | TRBJ2-7 | TRBV6-2/TRBV6-3 | CASSGRPVSYEQYF | TGTGCCAGCAGCGGACGGCCCGTCTCCTACGAGCAGTACTTC
16 | NA | NA | TRBJ2-3 | TRBV5-1 | CASSWSSGGITDTQYF | TGCGCCAGCAGCTGGAGTAGCGGAGGAATCACAGATACGCAGTATTTT
15 | NA | TRBD1 | TRBJ1-4 | TRBV6-5 | CASSYGTGVYEKLFF | TGTGCCAGCAGTTACGGGACAGGAGTATATGAAAAACTGTTTTTT
18 | NA | TRBD2 | TRBJ2-7 | TRBV9 | CASSVGTSGPLSSYEQYF | TGTGCCAGCAGCGTAGGGACTAGCGGGCCCCTTAGCTCCTACGAGCAGTACTTC
14 | once | NA | TRBJ2-3 | TRBV13 | CASSLGREADTQYF | TGTGCCAGCAGCTTAGGCAGGGAAGCAGATACGCAGTATTTT
14 | NA | NA | TRBJ1-1 | TRBV7-9 | CASSPWGLGTEAFF | TGTGCCAGCAGTCCATGGGGGCTAGGCACTGAAGCTTTCTTT
13 | once | NA | TRBJ1-1 | TRBV11-2 | CASSLRQKGEAFF | TGTGCCAGCAGCTTAAGGCAAAAGGGTGAAGCTTTCTTT
14 | NA | TRBD1 | TRBJ2-7 | TRBV3-1/TRBV3-2 | CASSLGTGLNEQYF | TGTGCCAGCAGTCTAGGGACAGGGTTAAACGAGCAGTACTTC
16 | NA | NA | TRBJ2-1 | TRBV3-1/TRBV3-2 | CASSRNLGTSYNEQFF | TGTGCCAGCAGCCGGAACCTAGGTACGTCCTACAATGAGCAGTTCTTC